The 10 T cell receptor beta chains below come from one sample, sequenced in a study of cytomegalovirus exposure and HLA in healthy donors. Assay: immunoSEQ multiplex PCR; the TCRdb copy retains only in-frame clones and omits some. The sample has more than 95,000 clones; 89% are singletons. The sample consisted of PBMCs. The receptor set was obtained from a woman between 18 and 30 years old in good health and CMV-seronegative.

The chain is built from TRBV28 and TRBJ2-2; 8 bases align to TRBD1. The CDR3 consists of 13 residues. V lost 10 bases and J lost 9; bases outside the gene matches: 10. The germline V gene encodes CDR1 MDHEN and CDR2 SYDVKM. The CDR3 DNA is TGTGCCATTCCAGGGGGCGCGGAGAGGGAGCTGTTTTTT. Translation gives CAIPGGAERELFF.

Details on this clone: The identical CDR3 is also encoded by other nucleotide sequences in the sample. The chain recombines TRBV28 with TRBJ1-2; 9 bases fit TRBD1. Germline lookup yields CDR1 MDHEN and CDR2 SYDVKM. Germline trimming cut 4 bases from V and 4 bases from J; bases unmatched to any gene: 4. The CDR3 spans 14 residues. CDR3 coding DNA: TGTGCCAGCAGTTCGGGACAGGGAACCTATGGCTACACCTTC. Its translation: CASSSGQGTYGYTF.

CDR3 sequence (DNA): TGTGCCAGCAGCTTCATACCTCGGGGTAGGGTGGGCTACACCTTC. This encodes CASSFIPRGRVGYTF. This chain links TRBV7-8 with TRBJ1-2; D is ambiguous. Germline V CDR1 and CDR2: SGHVS, FQNEAQ. V lost 3 bases and J 8 bases, leaving 19 bases between the germline ends. The length of the CDR3 is 15 residues.

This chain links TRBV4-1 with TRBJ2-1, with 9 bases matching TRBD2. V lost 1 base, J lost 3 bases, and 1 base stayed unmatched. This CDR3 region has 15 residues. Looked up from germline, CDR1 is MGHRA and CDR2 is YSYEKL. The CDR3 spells CASSQGLADYNEQFF. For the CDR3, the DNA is TGCGCCAGCAGCCAAGGACTAGCGGACTACAATGAGCAGTTCTTC.

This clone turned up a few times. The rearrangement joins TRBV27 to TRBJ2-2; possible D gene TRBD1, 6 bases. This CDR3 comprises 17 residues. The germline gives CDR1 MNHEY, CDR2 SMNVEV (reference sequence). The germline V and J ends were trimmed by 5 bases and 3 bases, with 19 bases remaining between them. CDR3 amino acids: CASSHPRGYKHTGELFF. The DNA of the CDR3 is TGTGCCAGCAGTCACCCCAGGGGATACAAACACACCGGGGAGCTGTTTTTT.

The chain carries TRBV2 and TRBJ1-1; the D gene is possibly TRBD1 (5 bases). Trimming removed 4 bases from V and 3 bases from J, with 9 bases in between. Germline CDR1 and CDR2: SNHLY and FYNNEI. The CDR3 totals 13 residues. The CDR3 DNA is TGTGCCAGCAGTGGGGAAGGGGACACTGAAGCTTTCTTT. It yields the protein CASSGEGDTEAFF.

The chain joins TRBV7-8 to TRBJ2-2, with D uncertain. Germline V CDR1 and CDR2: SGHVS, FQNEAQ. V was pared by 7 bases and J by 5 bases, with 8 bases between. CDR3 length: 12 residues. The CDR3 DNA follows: TGTGCCAGCACCAGAACAACCGGGGAGCTGTTTTTT. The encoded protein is CASTRTTGELFF.

CDR3 sequence reads: CATRDLTLANEQFF. CDR3 coding DNA: TGTGCCACCAGGGACTTAACACTCGCAAATGAGCAGTTCTTC. V gene TRBV10-3 combines with J gene TRBJ2-1; D perhaps matches TRBD2 (6 bases). The length of the CDR3 is 14 residues. Germline CDR1 ENHRY, CDR2 SYGVKD. V gave up 10 bases and J gave up 7 bases, with 20 bases separating them.

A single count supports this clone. The CDR3 spells CASSLSPSRSRRTYNEQFF. The CDR3 DNA reads TGTGCCAGCAGCTTATCGCCCAGTAGGAGCCGAAGGACCTACAATGAGCAGTTCTTC. This chain links TRBV7-9 with TRBJ2-1; D is unresolved. Between the trimmed V and J ends, which lost 2 bases and 2 bases, there was a span of 22 bases. This CDR3 region has 19 residues. CDR1 and CDR2 from the germline V gene are SEHNR and FQNEAQ (reference sequence).

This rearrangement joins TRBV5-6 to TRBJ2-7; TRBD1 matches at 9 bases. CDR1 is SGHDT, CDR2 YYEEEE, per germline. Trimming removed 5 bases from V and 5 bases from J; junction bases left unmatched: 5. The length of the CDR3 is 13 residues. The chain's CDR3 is CASSPGQGHEQYF. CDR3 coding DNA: TGTGCCAGCAGTCCGGGACAGGGCCACGAGCAGTACTTC.